This T cell receptor (beta chain) was sequenced in a study of shared T cell receptors in the human thymus. The CDR3 contains 20 residues. The ends lost 0 bases at V and 2 bases at J; junction bases unmatched: 14. Germline CDR1 reads SGDLS; CDR2 reads YYNGEE. The repertoire was sequenced with immunoSEQ multiplex PCR; TCRdb's copy has only in-frame clones and lacks some. The sample has approximately 580,000 clones, approximately 80% seen once. The sample was also reused in another study, on human thymus T cells. That work states: There appeared to be biased usage of V and J genes in thymic and blood repertoires. What related research reported was that thymic repertoires overlapped highly among unrelated individuals.

The sequence was obtained from a boy younger than two with a congenital heart defect. Sequenced sample: thymocytes. V gene TRBV9 combines with J gene TRBJ2-5; 12 positions match TRBD2. The CDR3: CASSVATSASGRGNQETQYF. CDR3 DNA sequence: TGTGCCAGCAGCGTAGCTACTTCGGCTAGCGGGAGGGGTAATCAAGAGACCCAGTACTTC.